This T cell receptor beta chain derives from a study of blood T cell repertoires in COVID-19. Turning to the study itself: Donors in the United States, Italy and Spain gave samples during acute or convalescent COVID-19. Sources were T cells, B-cell-depleted T cells, or PBMCs; the material itself was cDNA or gDNA.

Comments on this clone: Germline is not matched at one junction end, which may reflect a read error.

CDR1 is PRHDT, CDR2 FYEKMQ, per germline (reference sequence). This CDR3 has 14 amino acids. Per the original data handling: Estimates of nucleated cell counts were drawn from the amplification of reference gene primers. The protocol was immunoSEQ multiplex PCR, while the TCRdb copy is restricted to in-frame clones and leaves out a portion. V and J calls plus clone size are reproduced from that table; the DNA served to infer D and trimming. The repertoire holds over 600,000 clones, with over 80% as singletons. The receptor's source is a woman under 30 with acute or convalescent COVID-19. The chain recombines TRBV13 with TRBJ1-1; possibly TRBD1 for D (5 bases). Sequenced input: peripheral blood. The CDR3 is CASSPRDLKTEAFF. CDR3 bases: TGTGCCAGCAGCCCGCGGGACCTGAAGACTGAAGCTTTCTTT.